This T cell receptor beta chain was found in a study of monozygotic twins with inflammatory bowel disease. The study, taken as a whole, reports: Discordant twins showed the same repertoire similarity as concordant twins, possibly from limited power.

In the case of this clonotype: Its matching antigen is unknown.

Blood was drawn once per donor, and each sample measured approximately 2.4 ml. The CDR3 runs 14 residues. From the 5' RACE reads, TCRdb lists one entry per CDR3 protein and no DNA. Recorded for this sample: some 440,000 distinct CDR3 sequences. The clonotype comes from a human donor with ulcerative colitis or Crohn's disease, or a healthy co-twin of an affected twin (not recorded which). Sequenced material: blood. The chain joins TRBV12-3 or TRBV12-4 to TRBJ2-7. This CDR3 is CASSFSAASYEQYF.